This is a list of T cell receptor beta chains from one sample in a study of T cell responses to AZD1222 COVID-19 vaccine. The repertoire was sequenced with immunoSEQ multiplex PCR; TCRdb's copy has only in-frame clones and lacks some. The sample shows over 100,000 clones, 90% of them seen only once. The starting material was peripheral blood, obtained on day 0 of AZD1222 vaccination. These receptor sequences come from an adult in good health. Both conserved end residues are part of each CDR3. Each record gives: J gene, clone size, V gene, D gene, CDR3 DNA, CDR3 protein. The D gene is left open where the match is weak. Clone sizes are given selectively: once, few, many, or a class where the clone is expanded.

J gene: TRBJ1-5
clone size: once
V gene: TRBV15
D gene: NA
CDR3 DNA: TGTGCCACCAGCAGAGAAGGGGCGCGAATCAATCAGCCCCAGCATTTT
CDR3 protein: CATSREGARINQPQHF

J gene: TRBJ2-2
clone size: NA
V gene: TRBV6-4
D gene: NA
CDR3 DNA: TGTGCCAGCAGCGAGACGGCGAGCGACACCGGGGAGCTGTTTTTT
CDR3 protein: CASSETASDTGELFF

J gene: TRBJ2-7
clone size: few
V gene: TRBV6-5
D gene: TRBD2
CDR3 DNA: TGTGCCAGCACCACCGGGACTAGCGAATCCTACGAGCAGTACTTC
CDR3 protein: CASTTGTSESYEQYF

J gene: TRBJ2-1
clone size: once
V gene: TRBV29-1
D gene: TRBD2
CDR3 DNA: TGCAGCTCAACTAGCGGCGAGCAGTTCTTC
CDR3 protein: CSSTSGEQFF

J gene: TRBJ1-2
clone size: NA
V gene: TRBV5-6
D gene: NA
CDR3 DNA: TGTGCCAGCAGGGGAGGGGGGGCCTATGGCTACACCTTC
CDR3 protein: CASRGGGAYGYTF

J gene: TRBJ1-5
clone size: NA
V gene: TRBV4-2
D gene: NA
CDR3 DNA: TGTGCCAGCAGCCAAGACAGGGCTTTGGGTCAGCCCCAGCATTTT
CDR3 protein: CASSQDRALGQPQHF

J gene: TRBJ1-5
clone size: NA
V gene: TRBV5-6
D gene: NA
CDR3 DNA: TGTGCCAGCAGTCCTTCAGGAGGGGGGTTCAATCAGCCCCAGCATTTT
CDR3 protein: CASSPSGGGFNQPQHF

J gene: TRBJ1-2
clone size: few
V gene: TRBV28
D gene: TRBD1
CDR3 DNA: TGTGCCAGCAGTTTACCCGGGACAGGGGGCTATGGCTACACCTTC
CDR3 protein: CASSLPGTGGYGYTF

J gene: TRBJ1-1
clone size: NA
V gene: TRBV28
D gene: NA
CDR3 DNA: TGTGCCAGCTCCAGGGGAGAAGCTTTCTTT
CDR3 protein: CASSRGEAFF

J gene: TRBJ2-2
clone size: once
V gene: TRBV5-1
D gene: TRBD2
CDR3 DNA: TGCGCCAGCAGCCGCCTAGCGGGAGTCGTCGGGGAGCTGTTTTTT
CDR3 protein: CASSRLAGVVGELFF

J gene: TRBJ1-5
clone size: NA
V gene: TRBV13
D gene: NA
CDR3 DNA: TGTGCCAGCAGCTTAGCAGGGAGGTATCAGCCCCAGCATTTT
CDR3 protein: CASSLAGRYQPQHF

J gene: TRBJ1-1
clone size: NA
V gene: TRBV19
D gene: TRBD1
CDR3 DNA: TGTGCCAGTATTAGCAGGGGGGTGAACACTGAAGCTTTCTTT
CDR3 protein: CASISRGVNTEAFF

J gene: TRBJ1-3
clone size: NA
V gene: TRBV4-3
D gene: NA
CDR3 DNA: TGCGCCAGCAGCCCTGAACAGGGAGCCTCTGGAAACACCATATATTTT
CDR3 protein: CASSPEQGASGNTIYF

J gene: TRBJ1-2
clone size: NA
V gene: TRBV30
D gene: NA
CDR3 DNA: TGTGCCTGGAGTTTCGACTATGGCTACACCTTC
CDR3 protein: CAWSFDYGYTF

J gene: TRBJ1-5
clone size: NA
V gene: TRBV10-1
D gene: NA
CDR3 DNA: TGCGCCAGCAGTGAGTCGAGGGAGACAGAAGGTCAGCCCCAGCATTTT
CDR3 protein: CASSESRETEGQPQHF

J gene: TRBJ1-1
clone size: NA
V gene: TRBV19
D gene: NA
CDR3 DNA: TGTGCCAGTAGTATTTTAGCGGCAGGGCCGAACACTGAAGCTTTCTTT
CDR3 protein: CASSILAAGPNTEAFF

J gene: TRBJ1-2
clone size: NA
V gene: TRBV9
D gene: TRBD1
CDR3 DNA: TGTGCCAGCAGCCCGCATCCACAGGGGGGCTACACCTTC
CDR3 protein: CASSPHPQGGYTF

J gene: TRBJ2-1
clone size: NA
V gene: TRBV19
D gene: NA
CDR3 DNA: TGTGCCAGTAGTCGGTCAGGCCCTTACAATGAGCAGTTCTTC
CDR3 protein: CASSRSGPYNEQFF

J gene: TRBJ2-7
clone size: once
V gene: TRBV27
D gene: TRBD1
CDR3 DNA: TGTGCCAGCAGTTTAGCCCCGACAGGGGCCTACGAGCAGTACTTC
CDR3 protein: CASSLAPTGAYEQYF

J gene: TRBJ1-2
clone size: NA
V gene: TRBV19
D gene: NA
CDR3 DNA: TGTGCCAGTAGTAGTCGGCATAGGGGGGACTATGGCTACACCTTC
CDR3 protein: CASSSRHRGDYGYTF

J gene: TRBJ1-2
clone size: NA
V gene: TRBV3-1/TRBV3-2
D gene: NA
CDR3 DNA: TGTGCCAGCAGCCAAGTCGAAGGAGGCTACACCTTC
CDR3 protein: CASSQVEGGYTF

J gene: TRBJ2-7
clone size: few
V gene: TRBV19
D gene: NA
CDR3 DNA: TGTGCCAGTAGTATTACAAGTTCCTACGAGCAGTACTTC
CDR3 protein: CASSITSSYEQYF

J gene: TRBJ1-4
clone size: NA
V gene: TRBV5-4
D gene: TRBD1
CDR3 DNA: TGTGCCAGCAGCCCCGGGCAGGGGGGTGAAAAACTGTTTTTT
CDR3 protein: CASSPGQGGEKLFF

J gene: TRBJ2-7
clone size: NA
V gene: TRBV11-2
D gene: NA
CDR3 DNA: TGTGCCAGCGGCCCCATCAGGGGCGAGCAGTACTTC
CDR3 protein: CASGPIRGEQYF

J gene: TRBJ1-1
clone size: once
V gene: TRBV27
D gene: TRBD1
CDR3 DNA: TGTGCCAGCAAGGGACAGGACCGCATCGCAAGGAACACTGAAGCTTTCTTT
CDR3 protein: CASKGQDRIARNTEAFF

J gene: TRBJ1-1
clone size: NA
V gene: TRBV25-1
D gene: NA
CDR3 DNA: TGTGCCAGCAGTGCCCTAGGGGGGGATCACACTGAAGCTTTCTTT
CDR3 protein: CASSALGGDHTEAFF

J gene: TRBJ2-3
clone size: once
V gene: TRBV7-9
D gene: NA
CDR3 DNA: TGTGCCAGCAGCTTAGGCGCCGGGGTAGATACGCAGTATTTT
CDR3 protein: CASSLGAGVDTQYF

J gene: TRBJ1-4
clone size: NA
V gene: TRBV21-1
D gene: NA
CDR3 DNA: TGTGCCAGCAGCAAAGGATTCCTCGATGCAACTAATGAAAAACTGTTTTTT
CDR3 protein: CASSKGFLDATNEKLFF

J gene: TRBJ2-1
clone size: NA
V gene: TRBV9
D gene: NA
CDR3 DNA: TGTGCCAGCAGCGTAGATTCCCCCGCCAGGAATGAGCAGTTCTTC
CDR3 protein: CASSVDSPARNEQFF

J gene: TRBJ1-1
clone size: NA
V gene: TRBV4-2
D gene: NA
CDR3 DNA: TGTGCCAGCAGCCAAGGCCCCCCCGACGGGAACACTGAAGCTTTCTTT
CDR3 protein: CASSQGPPDGNTEAFF

J gene: TRBJ1-1
clone size: NA
V gene: TRBV7-3
D gene: NA
CDR3 DNA: TGTGCCAGCAGCTTACTAGTGGGCATGAACACTGAAGCTTTCTTT
CDR3 protein: CASSLLVGMNTEAFF

J gene: TRBJ1-2
clone size: NA
V gene: TRBV7-3
D gene: NA
CDR3 DNA: TGTGCCAGCAGCCCCGAGGGGGGCTATGGCTACACCTTC
CDR3 protein: CASSPEGGYGYTF

J gene: TRBJ1-1
clone size: once
V gene: TRBV10-3
D gene: NA
CDR3 DNA: TGTGCCATCAGTGACGGGACCCAAGCTTTCTTT
CDR3 protein: CAISDGTQAFF

J gene: TRBJ1-5
clone size: NA
V gene: TRBV5-6
D gene: NA
CDR3 DNA: TGTGCCAGCAGCCCCATGAACAGGGGCAATCAGCCCCAGCATTTT
CDR3 protein: CASSPMNRGNQPQHF

J gene: TRBJ2-3
clone size: NA
V gene: TRBV6-4
D gene: TRBD2
CDR3 DNA: TGTGCCAGCAGTGTCGGGCTAGCGGGCACAGATACGCAGTATTTT
CDR3 protein: CASSVGLAGTDTQYF

J gene: TRBJ2-2
clone size: once
V gene: TRBV4-3
D gene: NA
CDR3 DNA: TGCGCCAGCAGCCAATTCGCGTCGAACACCGGGGAGCTGTTTTTT
CDR3 protein: CASSQFASNTGELFF

J gene: TRBJ1-5
clone size: NA
V gene: TRBV19
D gene: NA
CDR3 DNA: TGTGCCAGTAATCCTTCGGGTGGGGGGGGTCAGCCCCAGCATTTT
CDR3 protein: CASNPSGGGGQPQHF

J gene: TRBJ2-3
clone size: NA
V gene: TRBV14
D gene: TRBD1
CDR3 DNA: TGTGCCAGCAGGTACGGGACAGAAACAGATACGCAGTATTTT
CDR3 protein: CASRYGTETDTQYF

J gene: TRBJ1-3
clone size: NA
V gene: TRBV24-1
D gene: NA
CDR3 DNA: TGTGCCACCAGTGACTCCGACAGCTCTGGAAACACCATATATTTT
CDR3 protein: CATSDSDSSGNTIYF

J gene: TRBJ2-1
clone size: NA
V gene: TRBV3-1/TRBV3-2
D gene: NA
CDR3 DNA: TGTGCCCCCAACGCGAATGAGCAGTTCTTC
CDR3 protein: CAPNANEQFF

J gene: TRBJ2-3
clone size: NA
V gene: TRBV7-6
D gene: NA
CDR3 DNA: TGTGCCAGCAGCCCAAAACTGGAACGCACAGATACGCAGTATTTT
CDR3 protein: CASSPKLERTDTQYF

J gene: TRBJ1-4
clone size: NA
V gene: TRBV27
D gene: NA
CDR3 DNA: TGTGCCAGCATGAGGTTTGGGGTGAATGAAAAACTGTTTTTT
CDR3 protein: CASMRFGVNEKLFF

J gene: TRBJ1-6
clone size: few
V gene: TRBV30
D gene: TRBD1
CDR3 DNA: TGTGCCAGAGCCGACAGGGAAGGTTCACCCCTCCACTTT
CDR3 protein: CARADREGSPLHF

J gene: TRBJ2-5
clone size: NA
V gene: TRBV6-5
D gene: NA
CDR3 DNA: TGTGCCAGCTCGTGGGGAGACCAAGAGACCCAGTACTTC
CDR3 protein: CASSWGDQETQYF